These T cell receptor beta chains were read from a single sample in a study of cytotoxic CD8 clonotypes in ibrutinib-treated CLL. Method: immunoSEQ multiplex PCR; TCRdb's copy keeps in-frame clones and lacks some. The sample records some 84,000 clones, about 86% being singletons. Sequences were derived from PBMCs, sampled before ibrutinib treatment. These TCRs come from a human donor with chronic lymphocytic leukemia. Both conserved end residues are trimmed from each CDR3. The D gene is left open where the match is weak.

V gene	D gene	CDR3 protein
TRBV11-3	-	ASSPRTVSTGELF
TRBV5-6	-	ASSRRGVSSYEQY
TRBV9	TRBD2	ASNPAGVPSGEQF
TRBV6-5	TRBD1	ASSYRQGPYEQY
TRBV19	-	ASSTSGDTQY
TRBV11-3	TRBD1	ASSQDRVYNEQF
TRBV9	TRBD2	ASSVGGGTYEQY
TRBV27	-	ASSLLRAGSYYGYT
TRBV5-1	-	ASSSGEGWNGYT
TRBV6-5	-	ASSYRGENEQF
TRBV7-9	TRBD1	ASSFEGAAYGYT
TRBV9	-	ASSAPGHLIYTQY
TRBV20-1	-	SASRGGEQF
TRBV7-3	-	ASSLFNEQF
TRBV6-4	-	ASSDSSPLGAGTDTQY
TRBV11-3	-	ASSYPRVYEQY
TRBV19	-	ASSIYILDGYT
TRBV7-9	-	ASSLVDSSNQPQH
TRBV28	-	ATEDDGGSGPPGTQY
TRBV27	-	ASSLKGGSSYEQY
TRBV5-4	TRBD2	ASSPGTSGTPGTQY
TRBV5-1	-	ASKGSGANVLT
TRBV7-7	-	ASSLEYPSYEQY
TRBV12-5	TRBD2	ASGLVGGSEQF
TRBV11-2	-	ASSSRGHTEAF
TRBV6-5	TRBD2	ASSLSSGRGNEQF
TRBV5-4	-	ASSPTSSREQY
TRBV4-1	-	ASSKDGNEQF
TRBV5-6	-	ASSAPFVGVGGYT
TRBV21-1	-	ASSKGRVKNTEAF
TRBV29-1	TRBD1	SVRTGFEQF
TRBV30	-	AWNGGRGNTGELF
TRBV29-1	-	SVEERYGREQY
TRBV28	-	ASSLIYEQY
TRBV28	TRBD1	ASSGSGTGVYEQY
TRBV6-1	-	ASSDSNQGSETQY
TRBV10-3	-	AISESNHWGLGSTDTQY
TRBV10-3	-	ATSGSGPNEKLF
TRBV18	-	ASSPPVTGRNQPQH
TRBV7-9	-	ASSLTGTDTQY
TRBV29-1	-	SGTGREADTQY
TRBV19	-	ASSAGTRYGYT
TRBV29-1	-	SVEGRQLLLGTEAF
TRBV5-6	-	ASSFPGMNTEAF
TRBV5-1	-	ASSVWTEYGYT
TRBV11-3	-	ASSLGSVNTIY
TRBV5-1	TRBD2	ASSFYPGTSGGSSYEQY
TRBV12-2	-	ASRFIVCRANTGELF
TRBV5-6	TRBD1	ASSLGTGLNYGYT
TRBV2	TRBD1	ASIGQGAAHYNEQF
TRBV14	-	ASSQLGSFTKNIQY
TRBV5-4	-	ASSPSGPVLQETQY
TRBV7-9	-	ASSFGLQPSGANVLT